One T cell receptor beta chain is described in this entry. In germline, CDR1 is LGHNA, CDR2 YNFKEQ. CDR3 length equals 16 residues. Trimming stripped 0 bases from V and 3 bases from J, with 11 bases between. These data are taken from a study of technical replicates of blood from a few donors. Clones were sequenced by immunoSEQ multiplex PCR, and TCRdb holds only the in-frame ones, with some missing. The repertoire has over 55,000 clones, 86% of them found once; the top ten carry approximately 5%. This TCR came from a human donor in good health. Some clones in this sample may be carry-over from other donors' samples. The gene calls are TRBV4-2 and TRBJ1-4; possibly TRBD1 for D (6 bases). Sequencing was done on a sample of PBMCs. The CDR3 region has the DNA TGTGCCAGCAGCCAAGAGGGGGGGCTGGCTAATGAAAAACTGTTTTTT. Protein: CASSQEGGLANEKLFF.